This T cell receptor (beta chain) comes out of a study of cytomegalovirus exposure and HLA in healthy donors. Findings and limits, study-wide: Roughly uniform sequencing depth across donors was assumed, possibly incorrectly. An analysis was carried out at a later point. It showed that HLA-associated TCR beta chains were more clonally expanded than equally common non-associated chains. It was approximately 150 TCR beta chains that were listed as cytomegalovirus-associated.

The V end lost 7 bases, the J end lost 2 bases, and 15 bases lay between the germline ends. The CDR3 is 14 amino acids. Germline V gene data show CDR1 as MNHNY and CDR2 as SVGAGI (reference sequence). 13 Jbeta primers and 60 Vbeta primers were used for the PCR. TCRdb's table, derived via immunoSEQ multiplex PCR, lists solely in-frame clones and lacks some. The sample shows about 160,000 clones, approximately 73% of them seen only once. This clone appeared a single time. Its antigen remains unknown. The receptor was isolated from a woman aged 18-29 years in good health and CMV-seronegative. The specimen was PBMCs. The genes are TRBV6-6 and TRBJ2-7; D possibly corresponds to TRBD2 (6 bases). CDR3 DNA sequence: TGTGCCAGCAACTCGGGCGGGGAAGCCTACGAGCAGTACTTC. It is translated as CASNSGGEAYEQYF.